The 10 T cell receptor beta chains below come from one sample, sequenced in a study of blood T cell repertoires in COVID-19. Profiling relied on immunoSEQ multiplex PCR, and the TCRdb table lists in-frame clones only, not all of them. The sample consists of about 81,000 clones, around 88% of them appearing once. The sample comprised peripheral blood. The receptors originated from an elderly woman with acute or convalescent COVID-19.

The genes are TRBV6-6 and TRBJ2-1; the D gene is possibly TRBD1 (6 bases). This CDR3 has 13 residues. Germline lookup yields CDR1 MNHNY and CDR2 SVGAGI (reference sequence). V was pared by 0 bases and J by 7 bases, with 7 bases between. The DNA of the CDR3 is TGTGCCAGCAGTTACTCACAGGGTAATGAGCAGTTCTTC. It translates to CASSYSQGNEQFF.

This CDR3 reads CASSAGLAGGPGGTQYF. The CDR3 nucleotides are TGTGCCAGCAGCGCGGGACTAGCGGGAGGCCCCGGGGGGACCCAGTACTTC. This rearrangement joins TRBV5-4 to TRBJ2-5, with 15 bases identical to TRBD2. This CDR3 comprises 17 residues. V lost 4 bases, J lost 7 bases, and 11 bases stayed unmatched. Per germline, CDR1 SGHNT and CDR2 YYREEE (reference sequence).

The V and J genes are TRBV21-1 and TRBJ2-4; TRBD1 was called by the table and not checked on the DNA. TRBV21-1 is labeled a pseudogene. The CDR3 runs 19 residues. The CDR3, as DNA: TGTGCCAGCAGCCTGGGACAGCGAAATATGGGGATAGCCAAAAACATTCAGTACTTC. It translates to CASSLGQRNMGIAKNIQYF.

This clone has only one observation. The chain has TRBV5-5 and TRBJ2-7, with TRBD2 identical over 10 bases. Unmatched junction bases numbered 10, after V lost 0 bases and J lost 4 bases. The CDR3 sequence is 17 residues long. CDR1 and CDR2 from the germline V gene are SGHKS and YYEKEE (reference sequence). In nucleotides, the CDR3 is TGTGCCAGCAGCTTGGTGCGCCTAGCGGGAGTGAAGTACGAGCAGTACTTC. It is translated as CASSLVRLAGVKYEQYF. Together with reference TRBV5-5 and TRBJ2-7, the CDR3 gives the full variable domain: DAGVTQSPTHLIKTRGQQVTLRCSPISGHKSVSWYQQVLGQGPQFIFQYYEKEERGRGNFPDRFSARQFPNYSSELNVNALLLGDSALYLCASSLVRLAGVKYEQYFGPGTRLTVT.

Note on this clone: At one of its ends the junction is not consistent with the germline gene, which may arise from a read error. This rearrangement joins TRBV20-1 to TRBJ2-3; D perhaps matches TRBD1 (5 bases). The CDR3 covers 12 residues. CDR1 and CDR2 (germline): DFQATT, SNEGSKA (reference sequence). The CDR3 loop reads CSANEPTGTQYF. CDR3 nucleotides: TGCAGTGCTAATGAGCCAACAGGTACGCAGTATTTT.

In its sample, this clone was seen a few times. The chain links TRBV4-3 to TRBJ1-2; D unclear. Germline V gene lookup returns CDR1 LGHNA and CDR2 YSLEER. The V gene lost 2 bases and the J gene lost 4 bases, with 5 bases spanning the gap. The CDR3 extends over 12 amino acids. CDR3 region: CASSQNSYGYTF. The CDR3 nucleotides read TGCGCCAGCAGCCAAAACAGCTATGGCTACACCTTC.

The chain combines TRBV2 with TRBJ2-5; possibly TRBD1 for D (6 bases). Trimming took off 6 bases at V and 4 bases at J, with 15 bases between the two ends. The germline gives CDR1 SNHLY, CDR2 FYNNEI. The length of the CDR3 is 14 residues. The CDR3 sequence: CASRIGQRGETQYF. CDR3 in DNA: TGTGCCAGCAGGATTGGACAGCGAGGAGAGACCCAGTACTTC. Full variable domain (remainder filled in from reference TRBV2 and TRBJ2-5): EPEVTQTPSHQVTQMGQEVILRCVPISNHLYFYWYRQILGQKVEFLVSFYNNEISEKSEIFDDQFSVERPDGSNFTLKIRSTKLEDSAMYFCASRIGQRGETQYFGPGTRLLVL.

The gene calls are TRBV10-3 and TRBJ1-6; D is perhaps TRBD1 (6 bases). CDR1 and CDR2 from the germline V gene are ENHRY and SYGVKD. V gave up 10 bases and J gave up 8 bases, with 21 bases separating them. The length of the CDR3 is 15 residues. CDR3 in amino acids: CATLLNTGKDSPLHF. In nucleotides, the CDR3 is TGTGCCACCCTACTCAATACAGGGAAGGATTCACCCCTCCACTTT.

The rearrangement links TRBV27 to TRBJ1-1, with a weak D call TRBD1 (6 bases). Between the trimmed V and J ends, which lost 6 bases and 5 bases, there was a span of 13 bases. CDR3 length: 13 residues. Germline V gives CDR1 MNHEY, CDR2 SMNVEV (reference sequence). The CDR3 protein is CASRAGERTEAFF. Written as DNA, the CDR3 is TGTGCCAGCAGGGCAGGGGAACGGACTGAAGCTTTCTTT.

The chain couples TRBV19 to TRBJ2-6; TRBD1 matches at 9 bases. Germline values: CDR1 LNHDA, CDR2 SQIVND (reference sequence). J was trimmed by 0 bases and V by 3 bases; bases with no gene match: 12. The CDR3 is 20 amino acids. The CDR3 here is CASSIGLRDRDSSGANVLTF. In DNA, the CDR3 is TGTGCCAGTAGTATCGGTCTCCGGGACAGGGATTCCTCTGGGGCCAACGTCCTGACTTTC.